Following are 5 T cell receptor beta chains from one sample sequenced in a study of blood T cells in healthy people across ages. For the second PCR, which ran for roughly 7 to 11 cycles, a sample-barcoded 5' primer and a J-beta primer mix were used. TCRdb fed the 5' RACE reads into MiXCR, producing one record per CDR3 protein. Of about 780,000 distinct CDR3 sequences in the sample, around a quarter were seen once. In addition, the sample was reused for a study of T cells of mothers and their children.

Sequencing used blood. These receptors originate from a boy under 18 in good health.

This clonotype was observed a handful of times. The gene calls are TRBV2 and TRBJ1-1; TRBD1 aligns across 7 bases. Per the germline V gene, CDR1 is SNHLY and CDR2 is FYNNEI. After removal of 6 bases from V and 11 bases from J, the junction contained 9 bases not matched to a gene. This CDR3 has 12 amino acids. Here the CDR3 DNA reads TGTGCCAGCAGGGGCGGGACAGTAGTTGCTTTCTTT. This sequence encodes CASRGGTVVAFF.

This chain connects TRBV6-5 to TRBJ2-2; no definite D call. This CDR3 has 15 amino acids. The V gene's germline CDR1 is MNHEY and CDR2 SVGAGI. The V end lost 6 bases, the J end lost 4 bases, and 15 bases lay between the germline ends. The CDR3 region has the DNA TGTGCCAGCAGAGCACCCCACGACGCCACCGGGGAGCTGTTTTTT. The encoded protein is CASRAPHDATGELFF.

Notes on this clonotype: One junction end disagrees with the germline gene, perhaps due to a read error. J is TRBJ1-1 and V is TRBV11-2; possibly TRBD1 for D (6 bases). Germline loops: CDR1 SGHAT, CDR2 FQNNGV. CDR3 size: 12 residues. CDR3 coding DNA: TGTGCCAGCAGCATACAGGGCACTGAAGCTCTCTTT. Translating gives CASSIQGTEALF.

The chain links TRBV4-3 to TRBJ2-6, with D hard to call. This CDR3 region has 16 residues. V shed 4 bases and J shed 0 bases, with 10 bases lying between them. Germline V gives CDR1 LGHNA, CDR2 YSLEER. In DNA form, the CDR3 reads TGCGCCAGCAGCCTTGGTTCGATCTCTGGGGCCAACGTCCTGACTTTC. Protein sequence: CASSLGSISGANVLTF.

The chain employs TRBV27 and TRBJ2-1, with D possibly TRBD2 on 6 matching bases. CDR1 and CDR2 (germline): MNHEY, SMNVEV (reference sequence). This CDR3 region has 13 residues. V lost 5 bases to trimming and J lost 8 bases, with 13 bases between them. CDR3 nucleotide sequence: TGTGCCAGCAGTATCAAAGCGGGCGATGAGCAGTTCTTC. This translates into CASSIKAGDEQFF.